Listed below are T cell receptor beta chains from one sample, sequenced in a study of T cell changes during pregnancy in multiple sclerosis. The data were produced by immunoSEQ multiplex PCR, yet TCRdb's version contains in-frame clones alone and is incomplete. Among about 54,000 clones listed, more than 85% were seen once. Sequenced here: peripheral blood, sampled after pregnancy. The receptors were sampled from a female donor in good health, enrolled as a control in a pregnancy study. The CDR3 runs from the conserved cysteine through the conserved F or W. The order of the fields is clone size, D gene, J gene, V gene, CDR3 protein, CDR3 DNA. D genes are given only for firm matches. Clone size appears in some rows only: once, few, many, or a class for an expanded clone.

>-|TRBD2|TRBJ2-3|TRBV28
CASSIAGGPDTQYF
TGTGCCAGCAGTATAGCGGGAGGACCAGATACGCAGTATTTT
>-|-|TRBJ1-5|TRBV5-1
CASSLNGNSNQPQHF
TGCGCCAGCAGCTTGAACGGGAATAGCAATCAGCCCCAGCATTTT
>-|-|TRBJ2-2|TRBV19
CASSTRLAAPNTGELFF
TGTGCCAGTAGTACCCGGTTAGCAGCACCGAACACCGGGGAGCTGTTTTTT
>-|-|TRBJ1-1|TRBV7-8
CASSSTGASSEAFF
TGTGCCAGCAGCTCCACTGGGGCCTCCTCTGAAGCTTTCTTT
>-|TRBD2|TRBJ2-1|TRBV6-5
CASSDTSGRHEQFF
TGTGCCAGCAGTGACACTAGCGGGAGGCATGAGCAGTTCTTC
>-|-|TRBJ2-7|TRBV28
CASRSQVEVVYEQYF
TGTGCCAGCAGATCACAGGTAGAGGTCGTCTACGAGCAGTACTTC
>once|TRBD1|TRBJ2-2|TRBV7-2
CASSLASYRGNRELFF
TGTGCCAGCAGCTTAGCTTCATACAGGGGTAACAGGGAGCTGTTTTTT
>-|TRBD2|TRBJ2-7|TRBV5-4
CASSSGLADYEQYF
TGTGCCAGCAGCTCGGGACTAGCGGACTACGAGCAGTACTTC
>-|-|TRBJ1-1|TRBV28
CASSLTGVGGTEAFF
TGTGCCAGCAGCCTAACGGGGGTCGGTGGCACTGAAGCTTTCTTT
>-|TRBD1|TRBJ2-7|TRBV2
CASSVGQGYGEQYF
TGTGCCAGCAGTGTGGGACAGGGGTATGGCGAGCAGTACTTC
>-|-|TRBJ1-2|TRBV6-5
CASSYSAGYPYGYTF
TGTGCCAGCAGTTACTCCGCAGGCTACCCCTATGGCTACACCTTC
>-|TRBD1|TRBJ1-3|TRBV5-1
CASSFDPGTGTGNTIYF
TGCGCCAGCAGCTTCGACCCCGGGACAGGCACCGGAAACACCATATATTTT
>-|TRBD2|TRBJ2-7|TRBV11-2
CASSLEAAGVYEQYF
TGTGCCAGCAGCTTAGAGGCGGCGGGAGTGTACGAGCAGTACTTC
>-|-|TRBJ2-3|TRBV25-1
CASSDPGAGVLDTQYF
TGTGCCAGCAGTGACCCGGGGGCGGGGGTTCTCGATACGCAGTATTTT
>once|TRBD1|TRBJ2-7|TRBV30
CAWRATGVEQYF
TGTGCCTGGAGGGCTACAGGGGTCGAGCAGTACTTC
>-|-|TRBJ1-1|TRBV2
CASKQGFSNTEAFF
TGTGCCAGCAAACAGGGTTTCTCGAACACTGAAGCTTTCTTT
>few|-|TRBJ1-1|TRBV6-1
CASSEFGFNTEAFF
TGTGCCAGCAGTGAATTCGGGTTTAACACTGAAGCTTTCTTT
>-|-|TRBJ1-3|TRBV4-1
CASSQEPRSGNTIYF
TGCGCCAGCAGCCAAGAACCTAGAAGCGGAAACACCATATATTTT